What follows are 13 T cell receptor gamma chains derived from one specimen sequenced in a study of γδ T cells in repeated Plasmodium falciparum infection. TCRdb reanalysed the multiplex PCR reads with CATT. The sample shows over 25,000 gamma-chain clones, 3% of them seen only once. Gammadelta T cells were flow-sorted from PBMC into Vgamma9/Vdelta2+ and Vdelta2-negative populations for bulk analysis. Sequenced: gamma-delta T cells from blood. The origin of the receptors is a pool of human donors (malaria-infected and uninfected, not separated).

There are many counts of this clone. A far larger clone is just one base off, so this is likely a read error. The sample carries other DNA sequences with the same CDR3. The chain employs TRGV9 and TRGJ1 or TRGJ2. The J gene is not listed in TCRdb, so it was assigned here from a DNA match to germline. J was trimmed by 10 bases and V by 0 bases; bases with no gene match: 9. Germline V CDR1 and CDR2: GITISATS, ISYDGTV (reference sequence). This CDR3 region has 13 residues. CDR3: CALWEVLLRKKLF. As DNA, the CDR3 is TGTGCCTTGTGGGAGGTGCTTCTACGGAAGAAACTCTTT.

This clone was observed at least ten times. The rearrangement uses TRGV9 and TRGJP. Germline V gene sequence: CDR1 GITISATS, CDR2 ISYDGTV (reference sequence). The CDR3 is made up of 18 amino acids. The V and J ends lost 2 bases and 5 bases, in that order; junction bases with no gene match: 9. The CDR3 reads CALWEALTKELGKKIKVF. The CDR3 region has the DNA TGTGCCTTGTGGGAGGCGTTAACTAAAGAGTTGGGCAAAAAAATCAAGGTATTT.

Many counts were recorded for this clone. The protein held in TCRdb is that of a much larger clone and does not match this DNA's translation at residue 4, likely because of a read error; the protein shown is translated from the DNA. Other DNA sequences from this sample encode an identical CDR3 as well. The V gene is TRGV4, the J gene TRGJ1 or TRGJ2. CDR3 size: 13 residues. CDR1 EGSTGY and CDR2 YDSYTSSV come from the germline V gene. This chain's CDR3 is CATRDGRCYKKLF. CDR3 DNA: TGTGCCACCAGGGATGGGCGGTGTTATAAGAAACTCTTT.

This clone was found a few times. The translation of this DNA and the TCRdb protein of a much larger clone differ at residue 4, probably owing to a read error; the protein shown here is translated from the DNA. This chain joins TRGV9 and TRGJ1 or TRGJ2. TCRdb does not report a J gene; here it was assigned by matching the DNA to germline references. This CDR3 has 14 residues. Germline loops: CDR1 GITISATS, CDR2 ISYDGTV (reference sequence). CDR3 loop: CALREVSPRRKKLF. The DNA of the CDR3 is TGTGCCTTGCGGGAGGTATCTCCTCGGCGAAAGAAACTCTTT.

With respect to this clone: For this DNA, TCRdb reports the protein of a much larger clone, which diverges at residue 8, most likely from a read error; the protein presented here is translated directly from the DNA. The rearrangement joins TRGV9 to TRGJP. The J gene was missing in TCRdb and was found by matching the end of the DNA to germline. Per the germline V gene, CDR1 is GITISATS and CDR2 is ISYDGTV (reference sequence). The CDR3 is 15 amino acids. This CDR3 is CALWESEVGKKIKVF. The CDR3 nucleotides are TGTGCCTTGTGGGAGTCAGAGGTGGGCAAAAAAATCAAGGTATTT.

This clone was seen many times. This chain links TRGV9 with TRGJP. Germline assignment: CDR1 GITISATS and CDR2 ISYDGTV (reference sequence). The CDR3 runs to 19 residues. V gave up 2 bases and J gave up 4 bases; unmatched junction bases: 11. In DNA form, the CDR3 reads TGTGCCTTGTGGGAGGCGTCGCACATCCAAGAGTTGGGCAAAAAAATCAAGGTATTT. It codes for CALWEASHIQELGKKIKVF.

This clone was seen repeatedly, ten times or more. The protein recorded in TCRdb matches a much larger clone and deviates from this DNA's translation at residue 8, suggesting a read error; the protein here is obtained by translating the DNA. V gene TRGV9 combines with J gene TRGJP2. Germline V lookup: CDR1 GITISATS, CDR2 ISYDGTV (reference sequence). V gave up 3 bases and J gave up 2 bases; unmatched junction bases: 6. CDR3 length: 15 amino acids. CDR3 protein: CALWEPVSSDWIKTF. The CDR3 DNA is TGTGCCTTGTGGGAGCCGGTCAGTAGTGATTGGATCAAGACGTTT.

There is no J gene call, but TRGV3 is given as the V gene. CDR1 and CDR2 (germline): VTNTFY, YDVSTARD (reference sequence). The CDR3 consists of 14 residues. The DNA for the CDR3 is TGTGCCACCTGGGACAGGCCCACTTATTATAAGAATCTCTTT. Residues: CATWDRPTYYKNLF.

Sample share makes this clone medium-sized. The chain has TRGV9 and TRGJ1 or TRGJ2. V shed 4 bases and J 4 bases; nucleotides not matched to a gene: 4. Germline V gene data show CDR1 as GITISATS and CDR2 as ISYDGTV (reference sequence). The CDR3 is 12 amino acids. CDR3 nucleotides: TGTGCCTTGTGGGATCAGTATTATAAGAAACTCTTT. As protein: CALWDQYYKKLF.

This clone counts as large. The same CDR3 also results from other DNA sequences found in this sample. V usage is TRGV9 and J usage is TRGJP. This CDR3 has 19 amino acids. Germline assignment: CDR1 GITISATS and CDR2 ISYDGTV (reference sequence). J was trimmed by 7 bases and V by 0 bases; bases with no gene match: 12. The CDR3 loop is CALWEVHLVRELGKKIKVF. The CDR3 nucleotides are TGTGCCTTGTGGGAGGTGCATTTGGTGAGGGAGTTGGGCAAAAAAATCAAGGTATTT.

This clone was seen a handful of times. A far larger clone is off by one base, so a read error is likely. It is unclear where the CDR3 begins or ends on the DNA, so no DNA is shown, and the CDR3 is as TCRdb lists it. A V gene of TRGV2 was called, but no J gene was assigned. The CDR3 is 32 residues long, ends included. Germline CDR1 reads EGSNGY; CDR2 reads YDSYNSKV. The CDR3: CATWDGRRIIRNSLAVEQHLLSQVSIGRIQHF.

Regarding this clone: TCRdb records a much larger clone's protein for this DNA, with a difference at residue 2 that likely arises from a read error; the protein given is the translation of the DNA. V gene TRGV9 combines with J gene TRGJP. TCRdb gives no J gene; it was assigned here by matching the DNA to germline. Germline CDR1 GITISATS, CDR2 ISYDGTV (reference sequence). The CDR3 length is 17 residues. CDR3 nucleotides: TGTACCTTGTGGGACCATGATCAAGAGTTGGGCAAAAAAATCAAGGTATTT. Residues: CTLWDHDQELGKKIKVF.

In this sample, this clone turned up many times. TCRdb's listed protein matches a much larger clone and diverges from this DNA's translation at residue 4, likely through a read error; the protein shown comes from the DNA. The genes are TRGV9 and TRGJ1 or TRGJ2. Trimming cost V 7 bases and J 0 bases; bases outside gene matches: 3. CDR3 length: 12 residues. Germline V lookup: CDR1 GITISATS, CDR2 ISYDGTV (reference sequence). CDR3 coding DNA: TGTGCCTTGTGCCCGAATTATTATAAGAAACTCTTT. Its protein is CALCPNYYKKLF.